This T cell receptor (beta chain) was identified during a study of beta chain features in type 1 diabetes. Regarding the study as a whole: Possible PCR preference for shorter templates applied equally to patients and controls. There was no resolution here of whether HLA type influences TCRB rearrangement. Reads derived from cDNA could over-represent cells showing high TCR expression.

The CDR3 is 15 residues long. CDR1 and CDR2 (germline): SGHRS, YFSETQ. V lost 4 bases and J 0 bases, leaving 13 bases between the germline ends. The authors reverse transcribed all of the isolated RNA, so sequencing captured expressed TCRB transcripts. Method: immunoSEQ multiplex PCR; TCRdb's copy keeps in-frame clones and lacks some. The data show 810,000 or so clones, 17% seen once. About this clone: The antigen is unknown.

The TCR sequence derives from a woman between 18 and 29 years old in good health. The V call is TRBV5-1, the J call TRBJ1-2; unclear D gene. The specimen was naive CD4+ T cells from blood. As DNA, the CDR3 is TGCGCCAGCAGCCCCCAACAGTCTACTAACTATGGCTACACCTTC. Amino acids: CASSPQQSTNYGYTF.